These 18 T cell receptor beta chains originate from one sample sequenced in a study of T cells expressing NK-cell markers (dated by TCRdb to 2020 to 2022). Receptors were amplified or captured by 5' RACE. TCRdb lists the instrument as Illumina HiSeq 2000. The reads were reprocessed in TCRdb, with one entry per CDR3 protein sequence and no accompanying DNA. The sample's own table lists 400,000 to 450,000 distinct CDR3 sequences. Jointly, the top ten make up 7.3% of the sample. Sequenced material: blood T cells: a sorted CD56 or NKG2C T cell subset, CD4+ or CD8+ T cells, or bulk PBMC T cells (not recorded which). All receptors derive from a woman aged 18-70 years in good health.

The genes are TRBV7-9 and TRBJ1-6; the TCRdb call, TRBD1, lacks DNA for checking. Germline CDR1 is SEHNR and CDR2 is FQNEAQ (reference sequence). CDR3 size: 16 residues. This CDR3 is CASSFTGGPYNSPLHF. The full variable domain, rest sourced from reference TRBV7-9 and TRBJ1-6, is DTGVSQNPRHKITKRGQNVTFRCDPISEHNRLYWYRQTLGQGPEFLTYFQNEAQLEKSRLLSDRFSAERPKGSFSTLEIQRTEQGDSAMYLCASSFTGGPYNSPLHFGNGTRLTVT.

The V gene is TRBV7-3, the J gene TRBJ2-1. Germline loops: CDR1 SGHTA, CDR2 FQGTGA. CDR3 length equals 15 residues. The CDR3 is CASSLSRSSYNEQFF.

The CDR3 sequence: CSARGSGWETQYF. The chain links TRBV20-1 to TRBJ2-5; the D call from TCRdb, TRBD1, cannot be confirmed without DNA. Looked up from germline, CDR1 is DFQATT and CDR2 is SNEGSKA (reference sequence). The CDR3 is 13 residues long.

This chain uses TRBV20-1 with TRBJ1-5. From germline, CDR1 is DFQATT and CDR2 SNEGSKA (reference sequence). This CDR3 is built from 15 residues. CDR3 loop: CSASSVSQGYQPQHF.

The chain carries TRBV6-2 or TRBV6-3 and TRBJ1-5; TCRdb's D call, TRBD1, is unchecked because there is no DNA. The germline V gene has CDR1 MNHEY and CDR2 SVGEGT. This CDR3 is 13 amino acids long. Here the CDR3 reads CASTQGAHQPQHF.

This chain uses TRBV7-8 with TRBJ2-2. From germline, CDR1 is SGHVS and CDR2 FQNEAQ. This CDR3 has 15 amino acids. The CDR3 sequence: CASSSGSLNTGELFF. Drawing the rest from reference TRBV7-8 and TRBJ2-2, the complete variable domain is GAGVSQSPRYKVAKRGQDVALRCDPISGHVSLFWYQQALGQGPEFLTYFQNEAQLDKSGLPSDRFFAERPEGSVSTLKIQRTQQEDSAVYLCASSSGSLNTGELFFGEGSRLTVL.

The CDR3 protein is CASSLWFNGGNQPQHF. The chain has TRBV12-3 or TRBV12-4 and TRBJ1-5. This CDR3 comprises 16 residues.

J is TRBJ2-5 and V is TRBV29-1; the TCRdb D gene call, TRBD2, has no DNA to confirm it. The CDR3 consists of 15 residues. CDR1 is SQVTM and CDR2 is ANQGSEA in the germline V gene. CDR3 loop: CSVDPRWASKETQYF. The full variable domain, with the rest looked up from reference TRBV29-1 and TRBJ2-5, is SAVISQKPSRDICQRGTSLTIQCQVDSQVTMMFWYRQQPGQSLTLIATANQGSEATYESGFVIDKFPISRPNLTFSTLTVSNMSPEDSSIYLCSVDPRWASKETQYFGPGTRLLVL.

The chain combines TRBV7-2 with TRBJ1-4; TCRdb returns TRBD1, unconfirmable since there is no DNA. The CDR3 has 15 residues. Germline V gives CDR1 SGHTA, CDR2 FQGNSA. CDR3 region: CASSSQTGRNEKLFF.

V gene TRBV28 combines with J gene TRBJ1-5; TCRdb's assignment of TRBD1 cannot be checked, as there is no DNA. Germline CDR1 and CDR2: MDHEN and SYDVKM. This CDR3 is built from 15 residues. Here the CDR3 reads CASFTDRAGDQPQHF.

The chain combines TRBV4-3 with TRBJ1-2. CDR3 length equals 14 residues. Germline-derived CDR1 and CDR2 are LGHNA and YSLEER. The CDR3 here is CASSQETWDYGYTF.

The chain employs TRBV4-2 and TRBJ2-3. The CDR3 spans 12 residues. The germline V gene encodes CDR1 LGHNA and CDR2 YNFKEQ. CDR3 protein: CASREVGDTQYF.

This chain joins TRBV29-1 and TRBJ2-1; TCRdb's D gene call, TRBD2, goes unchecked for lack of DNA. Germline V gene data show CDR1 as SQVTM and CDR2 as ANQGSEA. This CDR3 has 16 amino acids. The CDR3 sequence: CSVEDRAGSHYNEQFF.

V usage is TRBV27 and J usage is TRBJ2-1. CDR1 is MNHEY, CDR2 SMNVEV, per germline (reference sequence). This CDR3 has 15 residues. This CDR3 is CASSLAGAIYNEQFF.

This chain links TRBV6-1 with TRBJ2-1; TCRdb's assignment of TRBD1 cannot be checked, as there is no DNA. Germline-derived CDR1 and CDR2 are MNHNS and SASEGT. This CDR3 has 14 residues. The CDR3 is CASRTQGAQGEQFF.

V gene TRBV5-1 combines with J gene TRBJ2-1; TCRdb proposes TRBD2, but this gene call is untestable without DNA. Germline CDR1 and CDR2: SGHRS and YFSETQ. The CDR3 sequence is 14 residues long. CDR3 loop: CASRPAGAYNEQFF. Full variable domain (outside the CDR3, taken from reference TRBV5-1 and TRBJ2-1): KAGVTQTPRYLIKTRGQQVTLSCSPISGHRSVSWYQQTPGQGLQFLFEYFSETQRNKGNFPGRFSGRQFSNSRSEMNVSTLELGDSALYLCASRPAGAYNEQFFGPGTRLTVL.

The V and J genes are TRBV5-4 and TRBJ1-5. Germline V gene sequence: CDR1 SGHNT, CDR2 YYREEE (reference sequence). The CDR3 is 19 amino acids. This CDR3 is CASSLVEVWKGGSNQPQHF.

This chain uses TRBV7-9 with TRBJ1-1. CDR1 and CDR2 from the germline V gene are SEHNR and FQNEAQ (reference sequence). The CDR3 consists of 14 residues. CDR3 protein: CASSLPTIGSEAFF.